This TCR beta chain is from a study of CD8 T cells in Susac syndrome. RNA, at roughly 0.45 to 1 ug, was reverse transcribed with random hexamers. It was immunoSEQ multiplex PCR that amplified TCR beta CDR3 across 54 Vbeta and 13 Jbeta. TCRdb passed the immunoSEQ multiplex PCR reads through MiXCR, listing each CDR3 protein once. The profile shows roughly 190,000 distinct CDR3 sequences, about 91% of them singletons. V was clipped by 5 bases and J by 0 bases, with 14 bases between them. This CDR3 has 14 amino acids. CDR1 is DFQATT, CDR2 SNEGSKA, per germline (reference sequence). The receptor comes from a human donor with Susac syndrome. The chain links TRBV20-1 to TRBJ2-7; D is ambiguous. The sample was CD4+ T cells from PBMCs. For the CDR3, the DNA is TGCAGTGCTGGCGTTCCGGAAAGCTCCTACGAGCAGTACTTC. Protein product: CSAGVPESSYEQYF.